This TCR beta chain came from a study of control samples from healthy donors and cancer patients. Trimming removed 3 bases from V and 12 bases from J; junction bases left unmatched: 1. CDR3 length: 11 residues. Germline CDR1 and CDR2: MNHNS and SASEGT. The assay was immunoSEQ multiplex PCR, and TCRdb's table has in-frame clones only and misses some. The table has 90,000 to 100,000 clones, around 80% seen once. The V gene is TRBV6-1, the J gene TRBJ1-5; the match to TRBD1 covers 8 bases. The TCR originated in a woman younger than 45 in good health. Sample: blood. The DNA of the CDR3 is TGTGCCAGCAGTGACAGGGGGCTCCAGCATTTT. Its protein product is CASSDRGLQHF.